This paragraph reports one T cell receptor beta chain. The protocol was immunoSEQ multiplex PCR, while the TCRdb copy is restricted to in-frame clones and leaves out a portion. The table includes more than 95,000 clones, roughly 92% detected once. The germline V gene encodes CDR1 GTSNPN and CDR2 SVGIG (reference sequence). The CDR3 is made up of 11 amino acids. The ends were cut back, 0 bases at V and 11 bases at J, with 8 bases in the middle. The record originates from a study of control samples from healthy donors and cancer patients. Sequencing was performed on PBMCs. The source of this sequence is a man older than 75 with head and neck cancer. This chain uses TRBV30 with TRBJ1-5; D remains ambiguous. CDR3 protein: CAWSVKGAQHF. CDR3 coding DNA: TGTGCCTGGAGTGTGAAGGGAGCCCAGCATTTT.